These 15 T cell receptor beta chains originate from one sample sequenced in a study of regulatory T cells in long-lasting Graves disease. Time point reported: newly diagnosed GD, antithyroid drugs for less than 3 months. Extracted RNA from PBMCs served as the source of the TCR library. Libraries of TCR beta came from iRepertoire HTBI primers plus Arm-PCR of CDR3 regions. TCRdb itself ran the multiplex PCR reads through MiXCR, one entry per CDR3 protein. The sample lists about 460,000 distinct CDR3 sequences, around 13% seen once, with approximately 17% in the top ten. Another study also made use of these data, one on T cells in Graves' hyperthyroidism and ophthalmopathy.

The specimen was peripheral blood mononuclear cells (PBMCs), collected at new diagnosis, from a patient treated with antithyroid drugs. These receptors all come from a woman in her 50s with Graves disease.

This clonotype was observed a handful of times. V is TRBV20-1 and J is TRBJ2-2, with unresolved D. Germline assignment: CDR1 DFQATT and CDR2 SNEGSKA (reference sequence). V lost 3 bases and J 2 bases, leaving 10 bases between the germline ends. CDR3 length: 14 residues. The CDR3 coding sequence is TGCAGTGCTAGCCTATTGGGTAACACCGGGGAGCTGTTTTTT. It is translated as CSASLLGNTGELFF.

This clonotype was counted only a few times. Mismatch with germline at one junction end may stem from a read error. The gene calls are TRBV6-5 and TRBJ1-1; D is uncertain. The CDR3 runs 14 residues. The germline CDR1 and CDR2 sequences are MNHEY and SVGAGI. In nucleotides, the CDR3 is TGTGCCAGCAGTTCGACGTTCTTAATCACTGAAGCTCTCTTT. It translates to CASSSTFLITEALF.

This clonotype was seen a handful of times. The chain carries TRBV3-1 and TRBJ1-3; D is unclear. The germline V gene has CDR1 LGHDT and CDR2 YNNKEL (reference sequence). This CDR3 is built from 18 residues. V shed 1 base and J shed 0 bases, with 16 bases lying between them. The DNA of the CDR3 is TGTGCCAGCAGCCAAGTAGGGATTTCAGTCCTCTCTGGAAACACCATATATTTT. It codes for CASSQVGISVLSGNTIYF.

Many counts were recorded for this clonotype. The CDR3 coding sequence is TGTGCCAGCAGCTTAGTGGCAGCAGCACAAGAGACCCAGTACTTC. It codes for CASSLVAAAQETQYF. The rearrangement links TRBV7-2 to TRBJ2-5; unclear D gene. The CDR3 consists of 15 residues. CDR1 is SGHTA and CDR2 is FQGNSA in the germline V gene. With 1 base removed from V and 2 bases from J, the gap between germline ends came to 11 bases.

This clonotype was recorded at least ten times. DNA of the CDR3: TGTGCCAGCAGTGAAGTCTGGCTGGGCACACTCACAGATACGCAGTATTTT. Its translation: CASSEVWLGTLTDTQYF. The chain employs TRBV2 and TRBJ2-3, with D hard to call. Between the trimmed V and J ends, which lost 1 base and 2 bases, there was a span of 16 bases. The CDR3 length is 17 residues. Germline V lookup: CDR1 SNHLY, CDR2 FYNNEI.

This clonotype has ten or more counts. The V gene is TRBV11-3, the J gene TRBJ2-5; D is possibly TRBD1 or TRBD2 (6 bases each). V lost 4 bases and J lost 3, with 12 bases in between. Per germline, CDR1 SGHNT and CDR2 YENEEA. The CDR3 sequence is 14 residues long. CDR3 loop: CASSSPGAKETQYF. As DNA, the CDR3 is TGTGCCAGCAGCTCGCCGGGGGCTAAAGAGACCCAGTACTTC.

This clonotype came up a few times. The chain combines TRBV25-1 with TRBJ2-7; D not resolved. Between the trimmed V and J ends, which lost 1 base and 3 bases, there was a span of 13 bases. The V gene's germline CDR1 is MGHDK and CDR2 SYGVNS. This CDR3 has 15 amino acids. CDR3 amino acids: CASSEWNSPSYEQYF. CDR3 coding DNA: TGTGCCAGCAGTGAATGGAACAGCCCGAGCTACGAGCAGTACTTC.

This clonotype has at least ten counts. J is TRBJ2-1 and V is TRBV28; D is unresolved. The V end was cut by 6 bases, the J end by 0 bases, with 12 bases between. The CDR3 loop spans 15 amino acids. The germline V gene encodes CDR1 MDHEN and CDR2 SYDVKM. The CDR3 sequence is CASSRGPSSYNEQFF. The CDR3 DNA follows: TGTGCCAGCAGCCGTGGACCGAGCTCCTACAATGAGCAGTTCTTC.

The sample holds a few counts of this clonotype. This chain joins TRBV9 and TRBJ2-3; D remains ambiguous. The CDR3 runs to 16 residues. Germline loops: CDR1 SGDLS, CDR2 YYNGEE. The V end lost 3 bases, the J end lost 4 bases, and 18 bases lay between the germline ends. The DNA of the CDR3 is TGTGCCAGCAGCGCGAGCCTCTTCGTTGGGGCAGATACGCAGTATTTT. Amino acid sequence: CASSASLFVGADTQYF.

In its sample, this clonotype was seen many times. The chain couples TRBV24-1 to TRBJ1-5, with D tentatively TRBD1 (5 bases). The CDR3 has 15 residues. The germline V and J ends were trimmed by 7 bases and 4 bases, with 16 bases remaining between them. The germline V gene has CDR1 KGHDR and CDR2 SFDVKD. The CDR3 loop is CATSPGRGSNQPQHF. The CDR3 nucleotides read TGTGCCACCAGCCCGGGAAGGGGAAGTAATCAGCCCCAGCATTTT.

For this clonotype: This likely came from a read error, as a far larger clone is one base away. The chain uses TRBV11-2 and TRBJ2-1, with D possibly matching TRBD2 (6 bases). Germline V lookup: CDR1 SGHAT, CDR2 FQNNGV. The CDR3 runs to 15 residues. With 1 base removed from V and 8 bases from J, the gap between germline ends came to 15 bases. The CDR3 DNA sequence: TGTGCCAGCAGCTTAGGCGGGGTAGAAGGGGATGAGCAGTTCTTC. This codes for CASSLGGVEGDEQFF.

This clonotype was counted ten times or more. The V gene is TRBV6-2 or TRBV6-3, the J gene TRBJ2-1; 8 bases map to TRBD2. The germline V gene encodes CDR1 MNHEY and CDR2 SVGEGT. This CDR3 has 19 amino acids. V was pared by 5 bases and J by 1 base, with 16 bases of the junction left unmatched. The CDR3 loop is CASSGPVREGLSSYNEQFF. The DNA for the CDR3 is TGTGCCAGCAGTGGCCCCGTTCGGGAGGGCCTCTCATCCTACAATGAGCAGTTCTTC.

At least ten counts were recorded for this clonotype. The chain couples TRBV28 to TRBJ2-3; 8 bases agree with TRBD2. V gave up 9 bases and J gave up 2 bases; unmatched junction bases: 7. Per the germline V gene, CDR1 is MDHEN and CDR2 is SYDVKM. This CDR3 has 14 amino acids. The CDR3 DNA follows: TGTGCCAGTGGGGCGGGAGGATTCACAGATACGCAGTATTTT. This encodes CASGAGGFTDTQYF.

This clonotype was observed a few times. The chain couples TRBV6-1 to TRBJ1-5, with 9 bases matching TRBD1. V lost 6 bases to trimming and J lost 0 bases; unmatched junction nucleotides: 9. Germline loops: CDR1 MNHNS, CDR2 SASEGT. CDR3 length: 17 amino acids. CDR3 amino acids: CASSTGTGTLSNQPQHF. CDR3 nucleotide sequence: TGTGCCAGCAGCACCGGGACAGGGACCCTTAGCAATCAGCCCCAGCATTTT.

This clonotype turned up a few times. The gene calls are TRBV18 and TRBJ2-1; D is undetermined. The CDR3 extends over 13 amino acids. Germline CDR1 KGHSH, CDR2 LQKENI. Trimming cost V 4 bases and J 7 bases, with 11 bases left between them. CDR3 nucleotides: TGTGCCAGCTCACGCGAGGAGACGAATGAGCAGTTCTTC. Translating it yields CASSREETNEQFF.